The sequence of this T cell receptor beta chain was determined in a study of neurological immune-mediated disorders. Study-wide results and caveats: HTLV-1-associated myelopathy had the most TCR clonal expansion, whereas multiple sclerosis had the least (lower than in healthy controls).

The length of the CDR3 is 14 residues. Germline CDR1 and CDR2: SGHRS and YFSETQ. The ends were cut back, 0 bases at V and 3 bases at J, with 7 bases in the middle. The making of cDNA relied on 5'RACE with 10-nucleotide random UMIs. Every sequencing run produced over 170 million TCR-beta sequences, and the sequences from any one run covered 15-18 subjects. TCRdb fed the 5' RACE reads into MiXCR, producing one record per CDR3 protein. The sample has 35,000 or so distinct CDR3 sequences; around 14% are singletons. As to this clonotype: Its antigen is unknown. This may come from a read error, since a much larger clone is one base off.

The receptor was isolated from a woman in her forties or fifties with HTLV-1-associated myelopathy (HAM/TSP). This chain connects TRBV5-1 to TRBJ1-3; no reliable D call. Material for sequencing was PBMCs. In nucleotides, the CDR3 is TGCGCCAGCAGCTTGGTCGGGGATGGAAACACCATATATTTT. It specifies CASSLVGDGNTIYF.